This T cell receptor beta chain was identified in a study of CD8 T cells in Susac syndrome. Findings and limits, study-wide: By the study's own acknowledgment, its TCR sequencing and HLA analysis included relatively few individuals.

The CDR3 runs 12 residues. V shed 11 bases, J shed 7 bases, and the junction held 6 bases outside the gene matches. CDR1 is MNHEY and CDR2 is SMNVEV in the germline V gene (reference sequence). In the case of this clonotype: The target antigen is unknown.

CD8+ and CD4+ T cells taken from blood had their TCR beta sequenced. In contrast to the negatively isolated CD8+ and CD4+ T cells, TEMRA cells were FACS-enriched. With random hexamers, roughly 0.45 to 1 ug RNA was reverse transcribed. Amplification of TCR beta CDR3 was carried out by immunoSEQ multiplex PCR, which covered 54 Vbeta and 13 Jbeta segments. Via MiXCR, TCRdb re-called the immunoSEQ multiplex PCR reads, giving one row per CDR3 protein. The sample contains 120,000 to 150,000 distinct CDR3 sequences, roughly 94% of which appear only once. The material sequenced was CD8+ T cells from PBMCs. The receptor was derived from a human donor in good health. The chain recombines TRBV27 with TRBJ1-4, with 8 nucleotides matching TRBD1. The CDR3 loop is CAAGQGGEKLFF. CDR3 nucleotide sequence: TGTGCCGCTGGACAGGGAGGTGAAAAACTGTTTTTT.